The present T cell receptor (beta chain) was sequenced within a study of cytomegalovirus exposure and HLA in healthy donors. About the research overall: In a later analysis, it was reported that the roughly 130 validation repertoires had been produced on the same platform as the 550 to 700 repertoires belonging to the first cohort.

Sequencing used immunoSEQ multiplex PCR; TCRdb keeps in-frame clones, though not all of them. The sample holds more than 200,000 clones, approximately 84% seen once. V lost 5 bases and J 0 bases, leaving 14 bases between the germline ends. Germline V gene data show CDR1 as MNHEY and CDR2 as SMNVEV (reference sequence). The CDR3 length is 15 residues. Comment on this clone: Antigen: not known.

Study conclusions and caveats: The authors listed approximately 150 TCR beta chains as cytomegalovirus-associated. Both high specificity and high sensitivity reportedly marked the classifier's diagnosis of cytomegalovirus status.

The V and J genes are TRBV27 and TRBJ2-7, with D maybe TRBD2 (6 bases). The sample taken for sequencing was PBMCs. The source of this sequence is a man between 18 and 35 years old in good health and CMV-seropositive. The CDR3: CASSLKGLYSYEQYF. The CDR3 coding sequence is TGTGCCAGCAGTCTAAAGGGACTGTACTCCTACGAGCAGTACTTC.